The T cell receptor beta chain described here comes from a study of shared clonotypes between healthy human individuals. Findings of the study overall: In general, naive subsets displayed greater estimated richness than memory subsets did.

Trimming removed 3 bases from V and 0 bases from J, with 18 bases in between. CDR1 is SGHDN and CDR2 is FVKESK in the germline V gene. The CDR3 covers 18 residues. A remark on this clone: The antigen is unknown.

Each subset's genomic DNA was split evenly across several immunoSEQ plates. The repertoire was sequenced with immunoSEQ multiplex PCR; TCRdb's copy has only in-frame clones and lacks some. The sample yields over 2 million clones, approximately 90% seen once. The chain combines TRBV14 with TRBJ2-1; tentative D call: TRBD2 (5 bases). The sequenced sample consisted of naive CD4+ T cells from PBMCs. Subset reported: CD45RA+ positively selected. This TCR was sampled from a man younger than 30 in good health. Some clones in this sample may be carry-over from other donors' samples. The CDR3 DNA reads TGTGCCAGCAGCCACCCCCCTCCGATAGGAGGCTCCTACAATGAGCAGTTCTTC. This sequence encodes CASSHPPPIGGSYNEQFF.